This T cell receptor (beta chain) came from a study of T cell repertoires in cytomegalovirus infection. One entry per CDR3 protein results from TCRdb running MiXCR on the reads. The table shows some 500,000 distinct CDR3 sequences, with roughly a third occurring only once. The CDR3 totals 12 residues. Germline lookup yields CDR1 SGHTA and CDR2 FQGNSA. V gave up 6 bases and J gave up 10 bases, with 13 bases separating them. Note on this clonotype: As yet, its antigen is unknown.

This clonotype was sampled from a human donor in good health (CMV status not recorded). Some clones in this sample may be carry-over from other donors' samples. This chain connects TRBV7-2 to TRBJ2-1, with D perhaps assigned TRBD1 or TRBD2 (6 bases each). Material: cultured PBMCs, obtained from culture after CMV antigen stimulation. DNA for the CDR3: TGTGCCAGCAGAACCCTAGGGGGGGAGCAGTTCTTC. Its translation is CASRTLGGEQFF.